The 12 T cell receptor beta chains presented below share a single source sample, sequenced in a study of T cells in Graves' hyperthyroidism and ophthalmopathy. Amplification yielded TCR beta CDR3 regions, with RNA transcripts as the source. Primed by the HTBI set, a first-round RT-PCR was run on the TCR CDR3. TCRdb itself ran the multiplex PCR reads through MiXCR, one entry per CDR3 protein. The data show around 600,000 distinct CDR3 sequences, approximately 15% seen once. Material: blood. The origin of the receptors is a woman aged 40-49 years with Graves' ophthalmopathy.

This clonotype was counted many times. The genes are TRBV7-9 and TRBJ2-7; 14 positions match TRBD2. The junction had 11 bases not matched to a gene; V was cut back by 4 bases and J by 0 bases. This CDR3 contains 19 residues. Germline CDR1 is SEHNR and CDR2 is FQNEAQ (reference sequence). The CDR3 sequence is CASSSYRGTSGSISYEQYF. In DNA, the CDR3 is TGTGCCAGCAGCTCATACCGGGGGACTAGCGGGAGTATCTCCTACGAGCAGTACTTC.

J is TRBJ1-5 and V is TRBV19; 11 bases fit TRBD1. Germline V CDR1 and CDR2: LNHDA, SQIVND (reference sequence). The CDR3 is 18 residues long. V shed 3 bases and J 4 bases; nucleotides not matched to a gene: 11. The DNA of the CDR3 is TGTGCCAGTAGTATGTTTTGGACAGGGGGCAGACCGAATCAGCCCCAGCATTTT. This sequence encodes CASSMFWTGGRPNQPQHF.

The J gene is TRBJ2-2, the V gene TRBV29-1; weak D call: TRBD2 (6 bases). Germline CDR1 SQVTM, CDR2 ANQGSEA. V was clipped by 7 bases and J by 2 bases, with 29 bases between them. The CDR3 is 19 amino acids. CDR3 DNA: TGCAGCGCCGGCGGGGCATTAGCGAGAGGCTCTAGTAACACCGGGGAGCTGTTTTTT. Its protein is CSAGGALARGSSNTGELFF.

Many counts were recorded for this clonotype. The rearrangement uses TRBV5-1 and TRBJ2-7; D possibly corresponds to TRBD2 (6 bases). V lost 3 bases to trimming and J lost 2 bases, with 9 bases between them. Germline V gene data show CDR1 as SGHRS and CDR2 as YFSETQ. This CDR3 has 13 residues. The CDR3 protein is CASSSGLPYEQYF. In nucleotides, the CDR3 is TGCGCCAGCAGCTCCGGACTACCCTACGAGCAGTACTTC.

This clonotype was counted once. CDR3: CASSQGSLDAGELFF. Written as DNA, the CDR3 is TGTGCCAGCAGCCAAGGGTCGCTCGACGCCGGGGAGCTGTTTTTT. The rearrangement uses TRBV14 and TRBJ2-2, with D unclear. CDR3 length equals 15 residues. Germline V gene sequence: CDR1 SGHDN, CDR2 FVKESK. Deletions cut 1 base from V and 6 bases from J, with 12 bases between.

This clonotype has a handful of counts. The V and J genes are TRBV20-1 and TRBJ1-3, with 7 bases aligning to TRBD1. CDR3 length: 14 residues. V gave up 3 bases and J gave up 2 bases; unmatched junction bases: 4. Germline V gene data show CDR1 as DFQATT and CDR2 as SNEGSKA (reference sequence). CDR3 nucleotide sequence: TGCAGTGCTAGCCTCGACAGGGCTGGAAACACCATATATTTT. It is translated as CSASLDRAGNTIYF.

This clonotype occurred once. The chain has TRBV6-1 and TRBJ2-3; 7 bases match TRBD2. V gave up 0 bases and J gave up 0 bases; unmatched junction bases: 3. The CDR3 spans 16 residues. In germline, CDR1 is MNHNS, CDR2 SASEGT. The CDR3 spells CASSEAGGFSTDTQYF. CDR3 DNA: TGTGCCAGCAGTGAAGCGGGGGGGTTTAGCACAGATACGCAGTATTTT.

In this sample, this clonotype turned up many times. The chain is built from TRBV5-1 and TRBJ2-4; 9 bases agree with TRBD2. With 4 bases clipped from V and 8 bases from J, the junction kept 16 bases outside the gene matches. The germline V gene has CDR1 SGHRS and CDR2 YFSETQ. The CDR3 consists of 17 residues. CDR3 bases: TGCGCCAGCAGCCAAATATATAGCGGGGGACCCAAGGACATTCAGTACTTC. This encodes CASSQIYSGGPKDIQYF. The whole variable domain, remainder taken from reference TRBV5-1 and TRBJ2-4, is KAGVTQTPRYLIKTRGQQVTLSCSPISGHRSVSWYQQTPGQGLQFLFEYFSETQRNKGNFPGRFSGRQFSNSRSEMNVSTLELGDSALYLCASSQIYSGGPKDIQYFGAGTRLSVL.

This clonotype was picked up many times. This chain joins TRBV3-1 and TRBJ1-2, with 7 bases that match TRBD1. V lost 6 bases and J lost 9; bases outside the gene matches: 10. This CDR3 has 13 amino acids. Per the germline V gene, CDR1 is LGHDT and CDR2 is YNNKEL (reference sequence). Written as DNA, the CDR3 is TGTGCCAGCAGAAGACAGGGTACGTCGAGCTACACCTTC. Its translation: CASRRQGTSSYTF.

This clonotype was recorded at least ten times. The chain is built from TRBV5-1 and TRBJ2-3; D is uncertain. Between the trimmed V and J ends, which lost 2 bases and 1 base, there was a span of 8 bases. Germline CDR1 SGHRS, CDR2 YFSETQ. The CDR3 is 14 amino acids. This CDR3 reads CASSFATGTDTQYF. The CDR3 DNA follows: TGCGCCAGCAGCTTTGCGACGGGCACAGATACGCAGTATTTT.

This chain connects TRBV6-2 or TRBV6-3 to TRBJ2-2; possible D gene TRBD1, 5 bases. This CDR3 region has 16 residues. Deletions cut 5 bases from V and 3 bases from J, with 16 bases between. Germline values: CDR1 MNHEY, CDR2 SVGEGT. The CDR3 DNA is TGTGCCAGCAGTCCCCGTTCGCGACAGTACACCGGGGAGCTGTTTTTT. The encoded protein is CASSPRSRQYTGELFF.

The gene calls are TRBV18 and TRBJ2-1; D may be TRBD2 (6 bases). Germline values: CDR1 KGHSH, CDR2 LQKENI. V lost 6 bases, J lost 8 bases, and 20 bases lay in between. The CDR3 runs to 15 residues. CDR3 protein: CASSLLASAADEQFF. For the CDR3, the DNA is TGTGCCAGCTCCCTACTAGCCAGCGCGGCGGATGAGCAGTTCTTC.